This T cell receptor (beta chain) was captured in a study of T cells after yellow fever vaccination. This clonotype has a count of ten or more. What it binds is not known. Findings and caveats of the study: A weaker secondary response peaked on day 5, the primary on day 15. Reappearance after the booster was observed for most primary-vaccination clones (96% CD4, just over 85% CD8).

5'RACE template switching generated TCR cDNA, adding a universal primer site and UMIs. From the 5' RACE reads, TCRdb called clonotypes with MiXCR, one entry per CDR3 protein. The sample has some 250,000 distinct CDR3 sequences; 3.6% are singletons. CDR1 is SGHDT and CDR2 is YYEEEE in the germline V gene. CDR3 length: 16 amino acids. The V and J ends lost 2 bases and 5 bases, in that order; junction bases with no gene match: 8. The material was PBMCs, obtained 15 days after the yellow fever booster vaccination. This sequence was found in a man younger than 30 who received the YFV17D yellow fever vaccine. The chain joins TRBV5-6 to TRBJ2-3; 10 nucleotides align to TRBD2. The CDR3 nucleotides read TGTGCCAGCAGCTTCCGCCTAGCGGGGGCCGAAGATACGCAGTATTTT. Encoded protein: CASSFRLAGAEDTQYF.